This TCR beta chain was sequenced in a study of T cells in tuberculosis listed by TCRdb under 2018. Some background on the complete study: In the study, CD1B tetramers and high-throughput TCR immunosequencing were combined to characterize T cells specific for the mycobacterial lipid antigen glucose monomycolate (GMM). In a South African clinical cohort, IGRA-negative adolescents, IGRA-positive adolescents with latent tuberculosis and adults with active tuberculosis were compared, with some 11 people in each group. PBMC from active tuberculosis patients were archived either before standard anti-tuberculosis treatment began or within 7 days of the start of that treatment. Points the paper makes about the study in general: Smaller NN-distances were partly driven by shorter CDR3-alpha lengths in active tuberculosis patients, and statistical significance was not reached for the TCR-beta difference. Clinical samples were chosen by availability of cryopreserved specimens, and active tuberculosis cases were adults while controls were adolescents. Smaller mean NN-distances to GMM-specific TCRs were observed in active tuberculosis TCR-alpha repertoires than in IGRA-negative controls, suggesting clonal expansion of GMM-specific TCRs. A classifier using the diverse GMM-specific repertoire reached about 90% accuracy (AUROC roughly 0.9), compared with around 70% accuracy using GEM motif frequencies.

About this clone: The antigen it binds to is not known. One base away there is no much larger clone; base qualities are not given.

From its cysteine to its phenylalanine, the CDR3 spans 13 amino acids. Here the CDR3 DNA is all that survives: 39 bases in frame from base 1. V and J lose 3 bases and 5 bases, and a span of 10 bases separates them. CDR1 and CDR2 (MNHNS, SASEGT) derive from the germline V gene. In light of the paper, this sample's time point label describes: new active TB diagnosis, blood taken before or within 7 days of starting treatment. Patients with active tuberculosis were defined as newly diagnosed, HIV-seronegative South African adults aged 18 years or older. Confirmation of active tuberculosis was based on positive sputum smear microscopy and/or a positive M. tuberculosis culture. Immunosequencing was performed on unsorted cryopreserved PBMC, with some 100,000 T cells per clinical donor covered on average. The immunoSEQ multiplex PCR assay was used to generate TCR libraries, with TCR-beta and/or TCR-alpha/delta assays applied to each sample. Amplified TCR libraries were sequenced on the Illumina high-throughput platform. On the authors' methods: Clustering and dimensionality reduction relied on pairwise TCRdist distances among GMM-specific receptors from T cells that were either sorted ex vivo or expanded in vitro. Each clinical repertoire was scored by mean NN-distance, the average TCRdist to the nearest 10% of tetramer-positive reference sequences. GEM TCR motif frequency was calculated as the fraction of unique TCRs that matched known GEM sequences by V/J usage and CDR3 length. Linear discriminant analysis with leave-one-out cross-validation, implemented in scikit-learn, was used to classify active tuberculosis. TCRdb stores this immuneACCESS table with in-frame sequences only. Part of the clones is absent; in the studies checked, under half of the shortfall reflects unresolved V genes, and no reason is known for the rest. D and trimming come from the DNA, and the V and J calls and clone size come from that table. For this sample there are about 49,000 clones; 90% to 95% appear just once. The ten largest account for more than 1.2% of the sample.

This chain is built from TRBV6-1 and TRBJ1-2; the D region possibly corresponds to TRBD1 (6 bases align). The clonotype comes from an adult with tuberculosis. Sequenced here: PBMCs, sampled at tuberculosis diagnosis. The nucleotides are TGTGCCAGCAGTGATCAGGGGACATATGGCTACACCTTC. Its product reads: CASSDQGTYGYTF.